These T cell receptor beta chains were read from a single sample in a study of shared clonotypes between healthy human individuals. Repertoires were generated with immunoSEQ multiplex PCR, while TCRdb's copy carries only in-frame clones and drops some. The sample yields around 650,000 clones, approximately 96% seen once. The sequenced sample was naive CD8+ T cells sorted from blood. The receptors derive from a woman aged 30 to 39 in good health. Both conserved end residues are part of each CDR3. D genes are given only for firm matches. Expanded clones get a size class; other rows say once, few or many, or leave the size out.

d_call clone_size j_call v_call cdr3_nt cdr3_aa
. . TRBJ2-5 TRBV10-2 TGCGCCAGCAGAACGGACGATCAAGAGACCCAGTACTTC CASRTDDQETQYF
TRBD1 . TRBJ1-2 TRBV13 TGTGCCAGCAGCCCACTAGGGACAGGGAAAATAGAGGATGGCTACACCTTC CASSPLGTGKIEDGYTF
TRBD2 . TRBJ2-1 TRBV4-1 TGCGCCAGCAGCCAAGTGGCAGCGGGAGATCTAACTTACAATGAGCAGTTCTTC CASSQVAAGDLTYNEQFF
. . TRBJ2-1 TRBV2 TGTGCCAGCATCTCCTCGGCCTACAATGAGCAGTTCTTC CASISSAYNEQFF
. . TRBJ2-7 TRBV6-5 TGTGCCAGCAGTTACTCAGAGTCGGGGTACTACGAGCAGTACTTC CASSYSESGYYEQYF
. . TRBJ1-1 TRBV11-2 TGTGCCAGCAGGTTGGGGACTTCGGAAGCTTTCTTT CASRLGTSEAFF
TRBD2 . TRBJ2-1 TRBV4-1 TGCGCCCGCAGCCAGGGACTAGTTTCCTACAATGAGCAGTTCTTC CARSQGLVSYNEQFF
. . TRBJ2-1 TRBV2 TGTGCCAGCACAAACCAGGTAGACTCCTACAATGAGCAGTTCTTC CASTNQVDSYNEQFF
TRBD2 . TRBJ2-5 TRBV11-2 TGTGCCAGCAGGGGGACTAGCGGGAGCGGAGAGACCCAGTACTTC CASRGTSGSGETQYF
. . TRBJ1-2 TRBV4-1 TGCGCCAGCAGCCAAGAATCCGCGTGGATAGAAAGCTACACCTTC CASSQESAWIESYTF
TRBD2 . TRBJ2-3 TRBV9 TGTGCCAGCAGCGCCCGACTAGCGGGAGAGGGAGATACGCAGTATTTT CASSARLAGEGDTQYF
TRBD2 . TRBJ2-1 TRBV19 TGTGCCAGCCACGCCCTGGGCGGGGGGCCTTACAATGAGCAGTTCTTC CASHALGGGPYNEQFF
TRBD2 . TRBJ2-3 TRBV19 TGTGCCAGTAGTGGGACTAGTTTGGATCCAGATACGCAGTATTTT CASSGTSLDPDTQYF
. . TRBJ2-7 TRBV14 TGTGCCAGCAGCCAAGATCTGCTGCCAGGCGAGCAGTACTTC CASSQDLLPGEQYF
. . TRBJ2-7 TRBV25-1 TGTGCCAGCAGTGTGACAGAGCAGTACTTC CASSVTEQYF
. . TRBJ2-3 TRBV11-3 TGTGCCAGCAGCGGAGGTAGCGCGGATACGCAGTATTTT CASSGGSADTQYF
. . TRBJ1-4 TRBV4-1 TGCGCCAGCAGCCAAGTCTGGAAGAGAGAAAAACTGTTTTTT CASSQVWKREKLFF
TRBD1 . TRBJ2-7 TRBV6-5 TGTGCCAGCAGTTACGGACAGGCGGGCTACGAGCAGTACTTC CASSYGQAGYEQYF
. few TRBJ1-5 TRBV29-1 TGCAGCGTTGGCCCGGACGGGCCCAATCAGCCCCAGCATTTT CSVGPDGPNQPQHF
TRBD2 . TRBJ2-1 TRBV27 TGTGCCAGCAGTCACATTACTAGCGAATTTCCCAATGAGCAGTTCTTC CASSHITSEFPNEQFF
TRBD2 once TRBJ2-7 TRBV27 TGTGCCAGCGGCCGACTAGCGGGCTCCGAGCAGTACTTC CASGRLAGSEQYF
TRBD1 . TRBJ1-1 TRBV28 TGTGCCAGCAGCCTAATCCCCCTCACAGGGGGATTCACTGAAGCTTTCTTT CASSLIPLTGGFTEAFF
. . TRBJ2-7 TRBV9 TGTGCCAGCAGCGTAGATGGCAGCGCCTACGAGCAGTACTTC CASSVDGSAYEQYF
. . TRBJ2-2 TRBV27 TGTGCCAGCAGTTTACACAGGGTAGCCGGGGAGCTGTTTTTT CASSLHRVAGELFF
. . TRBJ2-7 TRBV6-5 TGTGCCAGCAGTCCTGCCCCCTACGAGCAGTACTTC CASSPAPYEQYF
TRBD1 . TRBJ1-2 TRBV5-5 TGTGCCAGCAACCACGGACAGGGTTTGGACTATGGCTACACCTTC CASNHGQGLDYGYTF
. . TRBJ1-5 TRBV10-2 TGCGCCAGCAGTGAGATACAGCAGGGCCATCAGCCCCAGCATTTT CASSEIQQGHQPQHF
. . TRBJ2-7 TRBV28 TGTGCCAGCAGTTTTATAGCCAGAGCCTACGAGCAGTACTTC CASSFIARAYEQYF
. . TRBJ2-7 TRBV5-1 TGCGCCAGCAACCCCATGGGTTCCTACGAGCAGTACTTC CASNPMGSYEQYF
TRBD1 . TRBJ2-7 TRBV30 TGTGCCTGGGCGACAGGGATTTCCTACGAGCAGTACTTC CAWATGISYEQYF
. . TRBJ2-2 TRBV5-8 TGTGCCAGCAGCTCCCCAAGCGCCGGGGAGCTGTTTTTT CASSSPSAGELFF
TRBD2 . TRBJ2-4 TRBV4-1 TGCGCCAGCAGCCAAGTCTGGTGGCGGGAGGGCGGTAAAAACATTCAGTACTTC CASSQVWWREGGKNIQYF
. . TRBJ2-5 TRBV6-5 TGTGCCAGCAGTTATTCGACAGGATGGAGAGAGACCCAGTACTTC CASSYSTGWRETQYF
. . TRBJ2-1 TRBV10-3 TGTGCCATCAGTGATGAGCGGCCGGCGTACAATGAGCAGTTCTTC CAISDERPAYNEQFF
TRBD2 . TRBJ2-7 TRBV30 TGTGCCTGGAGCTCCGATCCTAGCGGGAGACCTTACGAGCAGTACTTC CAWSSDPSGRPYEQYF
TRBD1 . TRBJ2-7 TRBV11-2 TGTGCCAGCAGCTTAGATTGGACAGGGGGCTACGAGCAGTACTTC CASSLDWTGGYEQYF
. . TRBJ2-7 TRBV2 TGTGCCAGCAGTGAACTCAGGGGATGGCACGAGCAGTACTTC CASSELRGWHEQYF
. . TRBJ1-5 TRBV4-1 TGCGCCAGCAGCCAAAAACCGTCCCAGGATATAATAGCAAGGGATCAGCCCCAGCATTTT CASSQKPSQDIIARDQPQHF
. . TRBJ1-3 TRBV29-1 TGCAGCGGAAACCTTGGCTCTGGAAACACCATATATTTT CSGNLGSGNTIYF
TRBD2 . TRBJ2-1 TRBV28 TGTGCCAGCAGTTTCCGACTAGCGGGGGGCAATGAGCAGTTCTTC CASSFRLAGGNEQFF
. . TRBJ1-1 TRBV6-6 TGTGCCAGCACCTTAATGGGGGGTATTGAAGCTTTCTTT CASTLMGGIEAFF
TRBD1 . TRBJ1-2 TRBV28 TGTGCCAGCAGTTTCTCCGGGACAGGGTACCCTGGCTACACCTTC CASSFSGTGYPGYTF
TRBD2 . TRBJ2-7 TRBV27 TGTGCCAGCAGAGAAGCGGGAGGGCCAACCTACGAGCAGTACTTC CASREAGGPTYEQYF